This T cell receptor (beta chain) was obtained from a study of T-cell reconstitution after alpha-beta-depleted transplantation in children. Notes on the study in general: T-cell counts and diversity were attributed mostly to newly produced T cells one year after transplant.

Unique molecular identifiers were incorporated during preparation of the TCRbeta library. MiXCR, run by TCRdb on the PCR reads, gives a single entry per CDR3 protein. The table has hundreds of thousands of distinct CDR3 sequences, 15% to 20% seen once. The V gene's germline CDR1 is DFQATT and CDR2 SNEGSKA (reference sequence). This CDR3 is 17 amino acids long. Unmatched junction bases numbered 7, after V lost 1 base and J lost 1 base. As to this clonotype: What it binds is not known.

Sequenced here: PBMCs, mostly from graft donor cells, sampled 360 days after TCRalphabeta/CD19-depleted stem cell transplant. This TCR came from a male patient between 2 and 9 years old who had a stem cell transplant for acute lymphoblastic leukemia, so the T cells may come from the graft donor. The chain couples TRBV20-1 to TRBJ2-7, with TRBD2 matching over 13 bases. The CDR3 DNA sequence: TGCAGTGCTAGAGCCGGGACTAGCGGGACCCCATCCTACGAGCAGTACTTC. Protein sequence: CSARAGTSGTPSYEQYF.